The 27 T cell receptor beta chains below all came from one sample that was sequenced in a study of spatial heterogeneity in lung cancer. TCRdb reprocessed the 5' RACE reads via MiXCR and lists one record per CDR3 protein. This table has a few thousand distinct CDR3 sequences, roughly a sixth appearing once. Time point defined: sample taken at primary tumor resection. Whole RNA was taken from tumor, nontumor lung or frozen PBMC; it was then sequenced unsorted. Sequencing was performed on PBMCs, taken at surgery. These receptors were collected from a male donor with early-stage non-small cell lung cancer.

By sample share, this clonotype is medium-sized. The V gene is TRBV7-9, the J gene TRBJ2-3; no reliable D call. Trimming stripped 5 bases from V and 5 bases from J, with 8 bases between. The CDR3 sequence is 12 residues long. Germline CDR1 is SEHNR and CDR2 is FQNEAQ (reference sequence). The CDR3 protein is CASSLDGDTQYF. The CDR3 region has the DNA TGTGCCAGCAGCCTCGACGGAGATACGCAGTATTTT. Combining the CDR3 with reference TRBV7-9 and TRBJ2-3 gives the whole variable domain DTGVSQNPRHKITKRGQNVTFRCDPISEHNRLYWYRQTLGQGPEFLTYFQNEAQLEKSRLLSDRFSAERPKGSFSTLEIQRTEQGDSAMYLCASSLDGDTQYFGPGTRLTVL.

The rearrangement links TRBV20-1 to TRBJ1-4, with D possibly TRBD1 on 5 matching bases. In germline, CDR1 is DFQATT, CDR2 SNEGSKA (reference sequence). The CDR3 has 13 residues. Trimming took off 3 bases at V and 7 bases at J, with 12 bases between the two ends. In DNA, the CDR3 is TGCAGTGCTAGTGAATTCCAGGGTGAAAAACTGTTTTTT. Its protein product is CSASEFQGEKLFF.

By sample share, this clonotype is medium-sized. The chain is built from TRBV11-3 and TRBJ2-7; D gene unclear. CDR1 is SGHNT, CDR2 YENEEA, per germline. This CDR3 spans 17 amino acids. The V end lost 1 base, the J end lost 4 bases, and 20 bases lay between the germline ends. The CDR3 coding sequence is TGTGCCAGCAGCTTAGCGATGGCAGGAGCTTTCACATACGAGCAGTACTTC. Protein sequence: CASSLAMAGAFTYEQYF.

This chain links TRBV7-9 with TRBJ2-5; D is uncertain. The CDR3 length is 14 residues. V was pared by 5 bases and J by 0 bases, with 10 bases between. From germline, CDR1 is SEHNR and CDR2 FQNEAQ (reference sequence). Here the CDR3 reads CASSLDSDQETQYF. In DNA, the CDR3 is TGTGCCAGCAGCCTAGACTCAGACCAAGAGACCCAGTACTTC.

In its sample, this clonotype ranks as medium-sized. V is TRBV19 and J is TRBJ1-1; 10 nucleotides match TRBD1. Germline values: CDR1 LNHDA, CDR2 SQIVND (reference sequence). The length of the CDR3 is 15 residues. Unmatched junction bases numbered 11, after V lost 6 bases and J lost 7 bases. The DNA of the CDR3 is TGTGCCAGTAGATTGATGGGACAGGGGAAAGTTGAAGCTTTCTTT. Amino acid sequence: CASRLMGQGKVEAFF. Looking up the rest from reference TRBV19 and TRBJ1-1 gives the full variable domain: DGGITQSPKYLFRKEGQNVTLSCEQNLNHDAMYWYRQDPGQGLRLIYYSQIVNDFQKGDIAEGYSVSREKKESFPLTVTSAQKNPTAFYLCASRLMGQGKVEAFFGQGTRLTVV.

The chain has TRBV11-1 and TRBJ2-2, with D perhaps assigned TRBD1 or TRBD2 (5 bases each). The CDR3 contains 14 residues. CDR1 and CDR2 from the germline V gene are SGHAT and FQDESV (reference sequence). Trimming left V 1 base short and J 5 bases short, with 8 bases between. CDR3 DNA: TGTGCCAGCAGCTTAGGTTGGGGGACCGGGGAGCTGTTTTTT. Its translation: CASSLGWGTGELFF.

Many counts were recorded for this clonotype. This chain links TRBV9 with TRBJ1-4; D is possibly TRBD1 (5 bases). The CDR3 has 14 residues. V lost 1 base to trimming and J lost 6 bases, with 10 bases between them. Germline loops: CDR1 SGDLS, CDR2 YYNGEE. The CDR3 reads CASSVQGGDEKLFF. CDR3 DNA: TGTGCCAGCAGCGTACAGGGCGGGGATGAAAAACTGTTTTTT. Complete variable domain (other parts from reference TRBV9 and TRBJ1-4): DSGVTQTPKHLITATGQRVTLRCSPRSGDLSVYWYQQSLDQGLQFLIQYYNGEERAKGNILERFSAQQFPDLHSELNLSSLELGDSALYFCASSVQGGDEKLFFGSGTQLSVL.

This clonotype was seen only a few times. The chain recombines TRBV14 with TRBJ2-3; a weak D match, TRBD1 (6 bases). Germline loops: CDR1 SGHDN, CDR2 FVKESK. Trimming removed 4 bases at V and 2 bases at J, with 13 bases between. The CDR3 runs to 15 residues. CDR3 in DNA: TGTGCCAGCAGCCTCAGGGGTACCTACACAGATACGCAGTATTTT. Its translation is CASSLRGTYTDTQYF. Together with reference TRBV14 and TRBJ2-3, the CDR3 gives the full variable domain: EAGVTQFPSHSVIEKGQTVTLRCDPISGHDNLYWYRRVMGKEIKFLLHFVKESKQDESGMPNNRFLAERTGGTYSTLKVQPAELEDSGVYFCASSLRGTYTDTQYFGPGTRLTVL.

This clonotype qualifies as medium-sized. The chain combines TRBV20-1 with TRBJ1-1; D is perhaps TRBD1 (6 bases). Looked up from germline, CDR1 is DFQATT and CDR2 is SNEGSKA (reference sequence). Between the trimmed V and J ends, which lost 1 base and 1 base, there was a span of 22 bases. CDR3 length equals 18 residues. CDR3 sequence: CSARASKGHPRGNTEAFF. DNA of the CDR3: TGCAGTGCTAGAGCAAGTAAGGGACACCCCCGAGGGAACACTGAAGCTTTCTTT.

By its share, this clonotype is medium-sized. The chain uses TRBV5-1 and TRBJ2-7; D gene unclear. The CDR3 length is 16 residues. CDR1 SGHRS and CDR2 YFSETQ come from the germline V gene. Trimming cost V 0 bases and J 0 bases, with 13 bases left between them. The CDR3 DNA reads TGCGCCAGCAGCTTGGCCTTGGGGTACAGCTCCTACGAGCAGTACTTC. Translation: CASSLALGYSSYEQYF. Looking up the rest from reference TRBV5-1 and TRBJ2-7 gives the full variable domain: KAGVTQTPRYLIKTRGQQVTLSCSPISGHRSVSWYQQTPGQGLQFLFEYFSETQRNKGNFPGRFSGRQFSNSRSEMNVSTLELGDSALYLCASSLALGYSSYEQYFGPGTRLTVT.

The chain links TRBV10-3 to TRBJ1-4; 8 bases fit TRBD1. V shed 10 bases, J shed 2 bases, and the junction held 12 bases outside the gene matches. CDR1 and CDR2 (germline): ENHRY, SYGVKD. There are 16 residues in the CDR3. CDR3 DNA sequence: TGTGCCACCGGACAGGGTTTTTTCAACACTAATGAAAAACTGTTTTTT. It yields the protein CATGQGFFNTNEKLFF.

By share, this clonotype ranks as medium-sized. The chain joins TRBV3-1 to TRBJ1-1; 7 nucleotides line up with TRBD1. Trimming at V came to 1 base and at J to 3 bases, leaving 8 bases not matched to a gene. Germline assignment: CDR1 LGHDT and CDR2 YNNKEL (reference sequence). The CDR3 totals 16 residues. The CDR3 nucleotides read TGTGCCAGCAGCCAAGGCCTACAGGGGAGACACACTGAAGCTTTCTTT. Protein product: CASSQGLQGRHTEAFF.

Judged by abundance, this clonotype is medium-sized (0.01 to 0.1%). The rearrangement joins TRBV6-6 to TRBJ2-1, with 11 positions matching TRBD2. Germline assignment: CDR1 MNHNY and CDR2 SVGAGI (reference sequence). The CDR3 runs to 18 residues. V shed 0 bases, J shed 7 bases, and the junction held 11 bases outside the gene matches. CDR3 sequence (DNA): TGTGCCAGCAGTTACTCGGCCCCTAGCGGGGGGCGAAATAATGAGCAGTTCTTC. Amino acid sequence: CASSYSAPSGGRNNEQFF.

This clonotype was found many times. The V call is TRBV7-2, the J call TRBJ2-2; maybe TRBD2 (6 bases). CDR1 is SGHTA and CDR2 is FQGNSA in the germline V gene. The CDR3 loop spans 17 amino acids. The V gene lost 4 bases and the J gene lost 1 base, with 16 bases spanning the gap. CDR3 sequence reads: CASSYFRAGRNTGELFF. As DNA, the CDR3 is TGTGCCAGCAGCTATTTTCGGGCCGGGAGGAACACCGGGGAGCTGTTTTTT.

The V and J genes are TRBV20-1 and TRBJ1-6, with D possibly TRBD1 on 6 matching bases. The CDR3 spans 14 residues. CDR1 and CDR2 (germline): DFQATT, SNEGSKA (reference sequence). Between the trimmed V and J ends, which lost 6 bases and 9 bases, there was a span of 18 bases. As DNA, the CDR3 is TGCAGTGCCCGAGGGGGGGGTTTTCGTTCACCCCTCCACTTT. Its protein product is CSARGGGFRSPLHF.

This clonotype was seen repeatedly, ten times or more. CDR3 sequence reads: CASSRGQIGYGYTF. CDR3 sequence (DNA): TGTGCCAGCAGCCGAGGACAGATTGGGTATGGCTACACCTTC. This rearrangement joins TRBV6-5 to TRBJ1-2; D might be TRBD1 (6 bases). The CDR3 sequence is 14 residues long. The V end lost 6 bases, the J end lost 5 bases, and 16 bases lay between the germline ends. CDR1 MNHEY and CDR2 SVGAGI come from the germline V gene.

This clonotype is termed medium-sized. The junction departs from the called germline gene at one end, perhaps through a read error. This chain links TRBV7-9 with TRBJ1-1; unclear D gene. This CDR3 contains 12 residues. CDR1 is SEHNR, CDR2 FQNEAQ, per germline (reference sequence). CDR3 sequence: CASTLDWTEAFF. The CDR3 DNA reads TGTGCCAGCACCCTAGACTGGACTGAAGCCTTCTTT.

This clonotype counts as medium-sized. The chain links TRBV3-1 to TRBJ2-1, with D possibly TRBD2 on 6 matching bases. Trimming took 1 base from V and 6 from J, leaving 10 bases between them. The CDR3 has 14 amino acids. Germline V CDR1 and CDR2: LGHDT, YNNKEL (reference sequence). The CDR3 sequence is CASSQGNSGNEQFF. For the CDR3, the DNA is TGTGCCAGCAGCCAAGGTAATAGCGGCAATGAGCAGTTCTTC.

The table lists this clonotype with a few counts. The chain recombines TRBV6-5 with TRBJ2-7, with D unresolved. The CDR3 consists of 13 residues. Trimming pared 6 bases from V and 2 bases from J, leaving 11 bases between. Looked up from germline, CDR1 is MNHEY and CDR2 is SVGAGI. This CDR3 reads CASSLLGPYEQYF. The CDR3 nucleotides read TGTGCCAGCAGCCTTTTAGGGCCCTACGAGCAGTACTTC.

Judged by abundance, this clonotype is medium-sized. The J gene is TRBJ2-3, the V gene TRBV10-3, with TRBD2 matching over 8 bases. The germline CDR1 and CDR2 sequences are ENHRY and SYGVKD. CDR3 length: 18 amino acids. The ends lost 3 bases at V and 2 bases at J; junction bases unmatched: 13. CDR3 amino acids: CAISDALISGGLTDTQYF. DNA of the CDR3: TGTGCCATCAGTGACGCTCTGATAAGCGGGGGACTCACAGATACGCAGTATTTT.

By proportion, this clonotype is medium-sized. The genes are TRBV6-6 and TRBJ1-4; D may be TRBD1 (5 bases). The CDR3 covers 14 residues. V dropped 2 bases and J dropped 7 bases, with 11 bases sitting between them. Per the germline V gene, CDR1 is MNHNY and CDR2 is SVGAGI (reference sequence). In DNA form, the CDR3 reads TGTGCCAGCAGTTACGACAGAGGGAGTGAAAAACTGTTTTTT. Amino acids: CASSYDRGSEKLFF.

By its share, this clonotype is medium-sized. The rearrangement joins TRBV7-3 to TRBJ2-7; 9 nucleotides match TRBD1. The CDR3 has 14 residues. V lost 5 bases, J lost 6 bases, and 8 bases stayed unmatched. Germline V gene sequence: CDR1 SGHTA, CDR2 FQGTGA. The CDR3 DNA reads as TGTGCCAGCAGCCCTGGGACAGGGAAAGGCGAGCAGTACTTC. It specifies CASSPGTGKGEQYF.

In its sample, this clonotype was seen many times. This chain joins TRBV7-8 and TRBJ2-5; 14 bases line up with TRBD2. Germline V gene sequence: CDR1 SGHVS, CDR2 FQNEAQ. There are 17 residues in the CDR3. After removal of 5 bases from V and 2 bases from J, the junction contained 7 bases not matched to a gene. The CDR3 nucleotides read TGTGCCAGCAGCCAAAGCGGACTAGCGGGGGGACAAGAGACCCAGTACTTC. It specifies CASSQSGLAGGQETQYF. Full variable domain (remainder filled in from reference TRBV7-8 and TRBJ2-5): GAGVSQSPRYKVAKRGQDVALRCDPISGHVSLFWYQQALGQGPEFLTYFQNEAQLDKSGLPSDRFFAERPEGSVSTLKIQRTQQEDSAVYLCASSQSGLAGGQETQYFGPGTRLLVL.

J is TRBJ2-7 and V is TRBV5-4; D not certain. Trimming removed 5 bases at V and 5 bases at J, with 14 bases between. Germline assignment: CDR1 SGHNT and CDR2 YYREEE (reference sequence). This CDR3 spans 13 amino acids. The CDR3 sequence is CASRVGQAHEQYF. The CDR3 coding sequence is TGTGCCAGCAGGGTCGGCCAGGCCCACGAGCAGTACTTC.

V gene TRBV29-1 combines with J gene TRBJ1-3, with a weak D call TRBD1 (6 bases). The ends were cut back, 6 bases at V and 0 bases at J, with 12 bases in the middle. The CDR3 has 14 residues. CDR1 SQVTM and CDR2 ANQGSEA come from the germline V gene. This CDR3 reads CSVQQGSSGNTIYF. CDR3 coding DNA: TGCAGCGTCCAACAGGGAAGCTCTGGAAACACCATATATTTT.

This clonotype is classed as medium-sized (0.01 to 0.1%). V is TRBV7-9 and J is TRBJ1-2; D remains unclear. The CDR3 spans 12 residues. In germline, CDR1 is SEHNR, CDR2 FQNEAQ (reference sequence). Trimming removed 1 base from V and 6 bases from J, with 6 bases in between. CDR3 in DNA: TGTGCCAGCAGCTTAGGGGGAAATGGCTACACCTTC. This gives the protein CASSLGGNGYTF.

This clonotype is termed medium-sized. The chain links TRBV12-3 or TRBV12-4 to TRBJ2-2; D gene unclear. There are 14 residues in the CDR3. Trimming cost V 1 base and J 3 bases, with 6 bases left between them. CDR3 nucleotide sequence: TGTGCCAGCAGTTTAGACAGCTACACCGGGGAGCTGTTTTTT. It translates to CASSLDSYTGELFF.